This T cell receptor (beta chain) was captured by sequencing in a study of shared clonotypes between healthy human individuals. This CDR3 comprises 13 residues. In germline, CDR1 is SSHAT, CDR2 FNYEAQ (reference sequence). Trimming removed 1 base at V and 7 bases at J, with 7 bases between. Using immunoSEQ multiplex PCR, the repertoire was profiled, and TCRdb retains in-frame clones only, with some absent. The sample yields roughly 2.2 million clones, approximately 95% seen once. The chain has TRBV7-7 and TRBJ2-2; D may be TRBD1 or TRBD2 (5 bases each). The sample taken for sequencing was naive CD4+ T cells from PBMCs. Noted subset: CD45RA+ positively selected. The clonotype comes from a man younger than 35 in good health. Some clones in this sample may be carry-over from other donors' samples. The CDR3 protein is CASSLEGRGELFF. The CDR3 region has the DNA TGTGCCAGCAGCTTAGAGGGACGCGGGGAGCTGTTTTTT.